The present T cell receptor (beta chain) was sequenced within a study of blood T cell repertoires in COVID-19. Study-level information: COVID-19 samples, acute and convalescent, were from the United States, Italy and Spain.

V lost 0 bases to trimming and J lost 6 bases, with 9 bases between them. This CDR3 has 14 amino acids. Germline V lookup: CDR1 MGHRA, CDR2 YSYEKL. Sequencing used immunoSEQ multiplex PCR; TCRdb keeps in-frame clones, though not all of them. In the table there are 200,000 to 250,000 clones, over 80% of which are singletons. Sequencing was done on a sample of peripheral blood. The chain carries TRBV4-1 and TRBJ2-1; possible D gene TRBD2, 5 bases. The TCR was taken from a woman aged 65 to 85 with active or convalescent COVID-19. CDR3 nucleotide sequence: TGCGCCAGCAGCCAAGATGCGGGTGGCAATGAGCAGTTCTTC. This encodes CASSQDAGGNEQFF.